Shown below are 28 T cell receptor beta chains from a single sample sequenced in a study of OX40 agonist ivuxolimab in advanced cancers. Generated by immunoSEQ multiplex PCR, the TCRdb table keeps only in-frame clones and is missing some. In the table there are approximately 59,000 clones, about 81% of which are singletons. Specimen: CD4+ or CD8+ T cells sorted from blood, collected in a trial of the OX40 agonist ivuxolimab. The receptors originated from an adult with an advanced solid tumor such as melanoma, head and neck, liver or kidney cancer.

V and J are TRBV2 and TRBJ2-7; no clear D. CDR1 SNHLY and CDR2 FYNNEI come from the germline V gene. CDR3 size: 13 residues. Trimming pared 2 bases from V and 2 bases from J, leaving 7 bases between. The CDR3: CASSEQPPYEQYF. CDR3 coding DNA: TGTGCCAGCAGTGAACAGCCACCCTACGAGCAGTACTTC.

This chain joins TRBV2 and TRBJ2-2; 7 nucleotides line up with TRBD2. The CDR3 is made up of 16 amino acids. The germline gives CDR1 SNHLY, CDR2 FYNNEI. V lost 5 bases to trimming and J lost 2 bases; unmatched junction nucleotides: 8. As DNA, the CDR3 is TGTGCCAGCAGTCCCGCCTCGGGGGGAAACACCGGGGAGCTGTTTTTT. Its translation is CASSPASGGNTGELFF.

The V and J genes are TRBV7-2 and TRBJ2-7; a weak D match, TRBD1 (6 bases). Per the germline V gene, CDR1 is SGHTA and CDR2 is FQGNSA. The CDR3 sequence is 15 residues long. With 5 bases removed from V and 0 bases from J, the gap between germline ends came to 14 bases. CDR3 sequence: CASSPDRASSYEQYF. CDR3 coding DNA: TGTGCCAGCAGCCCGGACAGAGCGAGCTCCTACGAGCAGTACTTC.

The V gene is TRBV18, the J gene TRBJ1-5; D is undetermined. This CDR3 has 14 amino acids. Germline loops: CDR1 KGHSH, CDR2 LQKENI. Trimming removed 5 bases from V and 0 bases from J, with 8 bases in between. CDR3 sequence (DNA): TGTGCCAGCTCAGGCACCGATAGCAATCAGCCCCAGCATTTT. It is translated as CASSGTDSNQPQHF.

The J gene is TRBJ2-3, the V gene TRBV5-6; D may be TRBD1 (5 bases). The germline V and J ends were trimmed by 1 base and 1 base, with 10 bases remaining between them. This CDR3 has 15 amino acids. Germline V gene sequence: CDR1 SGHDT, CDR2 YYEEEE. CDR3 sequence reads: CASSLMQGGTDTQYF. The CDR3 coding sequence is TGTGCCAGCAGCTTGATGCAGGGTGGCACAGATACGCAGTATTTT.

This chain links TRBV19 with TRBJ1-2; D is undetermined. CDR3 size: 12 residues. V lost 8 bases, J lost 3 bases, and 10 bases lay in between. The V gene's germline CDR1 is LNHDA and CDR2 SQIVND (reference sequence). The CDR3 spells CASSIDHYGYTF. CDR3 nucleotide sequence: TGTGCCAGTTCGATAGATCACTATGGCTACACCTTC.

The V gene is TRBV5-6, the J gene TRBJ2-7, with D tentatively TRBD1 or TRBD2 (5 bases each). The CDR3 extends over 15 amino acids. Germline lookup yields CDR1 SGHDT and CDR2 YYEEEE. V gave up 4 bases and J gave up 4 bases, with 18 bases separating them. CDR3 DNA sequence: TGTGCCAGCAGCCCGGTTACTGGGACCGGATACGAGCAGTACTTC. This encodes CASSPVTGTGYEQYF. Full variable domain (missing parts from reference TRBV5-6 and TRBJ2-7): DAGVTQSPTHLIKTRGQQVTLRCSPKSGHDTVSWYQQALGQGPQFIFQYYEEEERQRGNFPDRFSGHQFPNYSSELNVNALLLGDSALYLCASSPVTGTGYEQYFGPGTRLTVT.

CDR3 residues: CASSQSLAGGPHEQYF. Here the CDR3 DNA reads TGTGCCAGCAGCCAGTCGCTAGCGGGGGGCCCCCACGAGCAGTACTTC. The chain joins TRBV7-9 to TRBJ2-7, with 11 nucleotides matching TRBD2. The length of the CDR3 is 16 residues. Germline values: CDR1 SEHNR, CDR2 FQNEAQ (reference sequence). Trimming removed 5 bases from V and 5 bases from J; junction bases left unmatched: 11.

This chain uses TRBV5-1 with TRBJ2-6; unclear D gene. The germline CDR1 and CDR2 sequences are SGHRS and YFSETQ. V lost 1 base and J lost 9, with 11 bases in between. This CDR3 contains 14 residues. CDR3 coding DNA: TGCGCCAGCAGCTTGACGGCAGGAAACAACGTCCTGACTTTC. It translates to CASSLTAGNNVLTF.

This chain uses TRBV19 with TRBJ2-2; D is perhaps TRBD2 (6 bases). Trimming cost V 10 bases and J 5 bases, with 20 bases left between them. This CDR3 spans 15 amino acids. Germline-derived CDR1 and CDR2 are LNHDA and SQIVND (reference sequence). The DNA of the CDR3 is TGTGCCACCCGGGACTCCCGACTTATAACCGGGGAGCTGTTTTTT. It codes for CATRDSRLITGELFF.

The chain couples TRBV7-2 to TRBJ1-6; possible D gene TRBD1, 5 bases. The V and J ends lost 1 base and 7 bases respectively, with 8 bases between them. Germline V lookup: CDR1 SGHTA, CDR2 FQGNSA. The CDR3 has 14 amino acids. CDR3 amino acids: CASSLGWGNSPLHF. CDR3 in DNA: TGTGCCAGCAGCTTAGGTTGGGGGAATTCACCCCTCCACTTT. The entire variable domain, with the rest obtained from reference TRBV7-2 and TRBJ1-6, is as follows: GAGVSQSPSNKVTEKGKDVELRCDPISGHTALYWYRQSLGQGLEFLIYFQGNSAPDKSGLPSDRFSAERTGGSVSTLTIQRTQQEDSAVYLCASSLGWGNSPLHFGNGTRLTVT.

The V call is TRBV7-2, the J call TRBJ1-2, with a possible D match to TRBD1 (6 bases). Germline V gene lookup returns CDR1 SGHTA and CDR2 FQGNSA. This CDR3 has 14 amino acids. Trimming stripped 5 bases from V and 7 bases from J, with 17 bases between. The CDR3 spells CASSPRTVTFGYTF. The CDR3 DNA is TGTGCCAGCAGCCCCAGGACAGTAACTTTTGGCTACACCTTC.

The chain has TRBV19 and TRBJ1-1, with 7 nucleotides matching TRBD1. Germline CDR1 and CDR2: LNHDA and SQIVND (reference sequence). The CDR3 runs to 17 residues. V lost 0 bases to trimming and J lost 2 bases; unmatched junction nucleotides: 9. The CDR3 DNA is TGTGCCAGTAGTATAGAGGGGCCAGGGGGTTCCAACACTGAAGCTTTCTTT. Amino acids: CASSIEGPGGSNTEAFF.

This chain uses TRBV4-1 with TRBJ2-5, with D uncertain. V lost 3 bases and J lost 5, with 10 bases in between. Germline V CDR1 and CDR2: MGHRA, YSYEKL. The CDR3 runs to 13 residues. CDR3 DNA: TGCGCCAGCAGCCATGCCCACGTGGAGACCCAGTACTTC. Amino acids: CASSHAHVETQYF.

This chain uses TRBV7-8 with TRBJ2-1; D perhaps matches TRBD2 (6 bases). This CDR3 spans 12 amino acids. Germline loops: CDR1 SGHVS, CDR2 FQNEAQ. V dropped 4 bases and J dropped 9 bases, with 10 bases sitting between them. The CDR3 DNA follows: TGTGCCAGCAGCTGGGACTCTCTTGAGCAGTTCTTC. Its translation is CASSWDSLEQFF.

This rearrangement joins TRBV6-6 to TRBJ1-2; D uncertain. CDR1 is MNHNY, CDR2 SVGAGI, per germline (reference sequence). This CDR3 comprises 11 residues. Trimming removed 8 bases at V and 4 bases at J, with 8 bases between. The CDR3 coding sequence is TGTGCCAGCCGGGGTCTCTATGGCTACACCTTC. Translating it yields CASRGLYGYTF.

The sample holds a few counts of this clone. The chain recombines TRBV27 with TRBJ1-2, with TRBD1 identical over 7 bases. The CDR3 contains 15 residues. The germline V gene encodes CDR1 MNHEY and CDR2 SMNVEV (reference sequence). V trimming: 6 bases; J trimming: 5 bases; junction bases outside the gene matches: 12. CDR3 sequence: CASRETTGRRYGYTF. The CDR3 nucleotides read TGTGCCAGCAGGGAAACGACAGGGAGGCGGTATGGCTACACCTTC.

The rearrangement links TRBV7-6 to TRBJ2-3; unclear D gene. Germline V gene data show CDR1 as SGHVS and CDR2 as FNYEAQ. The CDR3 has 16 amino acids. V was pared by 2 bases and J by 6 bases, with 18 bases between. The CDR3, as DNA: TGTGCCAGCAGCTTATCCACGGGTCCGGGCGTGGATACGCAGTATTTT. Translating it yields CASSLSTGPGVDTQYF.

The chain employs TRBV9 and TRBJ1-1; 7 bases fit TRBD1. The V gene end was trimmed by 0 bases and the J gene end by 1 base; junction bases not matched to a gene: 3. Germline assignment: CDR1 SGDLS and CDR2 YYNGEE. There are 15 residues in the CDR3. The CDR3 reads CASSVVEGANTEAFF. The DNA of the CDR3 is TGTGCCAGCAGCGTAGTGGAGGGGGCGAACACTGAAGCTTTCTTT.

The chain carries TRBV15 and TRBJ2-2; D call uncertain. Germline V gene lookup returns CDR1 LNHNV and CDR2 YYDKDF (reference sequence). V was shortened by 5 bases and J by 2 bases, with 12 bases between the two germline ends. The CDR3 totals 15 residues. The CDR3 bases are TGTGCCACCAGCCCTCAGCGAATCAACACCGGGGAGCTGTTTTTT. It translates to CATSPQRINTGELFF.

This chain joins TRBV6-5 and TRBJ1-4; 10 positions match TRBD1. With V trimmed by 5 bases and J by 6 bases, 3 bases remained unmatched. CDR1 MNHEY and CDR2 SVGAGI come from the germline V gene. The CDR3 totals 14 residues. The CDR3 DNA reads TGTGCCAGCAGTCGACAGGGGGCCCATGAAAAACTGTTTTTT. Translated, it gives CASSRQGAHEKLFF.

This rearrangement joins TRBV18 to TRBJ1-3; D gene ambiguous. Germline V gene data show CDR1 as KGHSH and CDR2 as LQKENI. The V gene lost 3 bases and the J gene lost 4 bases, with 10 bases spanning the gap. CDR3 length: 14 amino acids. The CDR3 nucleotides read TGTGCCAGCTCACCCGCGCGGAAAGGAAACACCATATATTTT. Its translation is CASSPARKGNTIYF. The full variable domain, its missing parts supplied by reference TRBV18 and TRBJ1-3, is NAGVMQNPRHLVRRRGQEARLRCSPMKGHSHVYWYRQLPEEGLKFMVYLQKENIIDESGMPKERFSAEFPKEGPSILRIQQVVRGDSAAYFCASSPARKGNTIYFGEGSWLTVV.

The CDR3 coding sequence is TGCGCCAGCAGCTTGGGGCAAGGACAGGCTGAAGCTTTCTTT. Translation gives CASSLGQGQAEAFF. This chain uses TRBV5-1 with TRBJ1-1, with 7 bases that match TRBD1. This CDR3 has 14 residues. Germline CDR1 and CDR2: SGHRS and YFSETQ. V trimming: 0 bases; J trimming: 6 bases; junction bases outside the gene matches: 5.

CDR3 in amino acids: CASSPPPGGGNTGELFF. The CDR3 DNA follows: TGTGCCAGCAGCCCCCCCCCGGGAGGGGGCAACACCGGGGAGCTGTTTTTT. This sequence joins TRBV5-4 and TRBJ2-2; TRBD2 might be the D (8 bases). The CDR3 loop spans 17 amino acids. Germline values: CDR1 SGHNT, CDR2 YYREEE (reference sequence). Trimming removed 4 bases from V and 2 bases from J, with 18 bases in between.

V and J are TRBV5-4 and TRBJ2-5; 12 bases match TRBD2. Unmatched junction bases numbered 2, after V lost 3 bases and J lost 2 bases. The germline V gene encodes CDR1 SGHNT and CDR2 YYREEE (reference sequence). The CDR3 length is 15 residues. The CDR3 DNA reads TGTGCCAGCAGCTCGACTAGCGGGGGACAAGAGACCCAGTACTTC. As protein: CASSSTSGGQETQYF.

The CDR3 spells CASSSPGQGTYGYTF. The CDR3 bases are TGTGCCAGCAGTTCCCCCGGACAGGGTACCTATGGCTACACCTTC. This sequence joins TRBV28 and TRBJ1-2, with 8 positions matching TRBD1. Germline V gene data show CDR1 as MDHEN and CDR2 as SYDVKM. V lost 4 bases and J lost 4; bases outside the gene matches: 8. There are 15 residues in the CDR3.

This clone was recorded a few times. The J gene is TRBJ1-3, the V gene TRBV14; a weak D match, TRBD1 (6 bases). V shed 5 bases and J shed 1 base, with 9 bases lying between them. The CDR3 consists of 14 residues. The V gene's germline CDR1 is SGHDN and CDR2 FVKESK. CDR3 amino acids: CASSRRGSGNTIYF. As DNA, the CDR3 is TGTGCCAGCAGCAGAAGGGGGTCTGGAAACACCATATATTTT. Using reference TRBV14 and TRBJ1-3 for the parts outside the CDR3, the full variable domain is EAGVTQFPSHSVIEKGQTVTLRCDPISGHDNLYWYRRVMGKEIKFLLHFVKESKQDESGMPNNRFLAERTGGTYSTLKVQPAELEDSGVYFCASSRRGSGNTIYFGEGSWLTVV.

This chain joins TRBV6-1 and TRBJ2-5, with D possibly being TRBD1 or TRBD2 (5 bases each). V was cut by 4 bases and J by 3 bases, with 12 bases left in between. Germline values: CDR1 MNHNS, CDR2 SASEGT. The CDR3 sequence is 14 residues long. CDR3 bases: TGTGCCAGCAGTGCCCGGGACGAAAAAGAGACCCAGTACTTC. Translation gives CASSARDEKETQYF.